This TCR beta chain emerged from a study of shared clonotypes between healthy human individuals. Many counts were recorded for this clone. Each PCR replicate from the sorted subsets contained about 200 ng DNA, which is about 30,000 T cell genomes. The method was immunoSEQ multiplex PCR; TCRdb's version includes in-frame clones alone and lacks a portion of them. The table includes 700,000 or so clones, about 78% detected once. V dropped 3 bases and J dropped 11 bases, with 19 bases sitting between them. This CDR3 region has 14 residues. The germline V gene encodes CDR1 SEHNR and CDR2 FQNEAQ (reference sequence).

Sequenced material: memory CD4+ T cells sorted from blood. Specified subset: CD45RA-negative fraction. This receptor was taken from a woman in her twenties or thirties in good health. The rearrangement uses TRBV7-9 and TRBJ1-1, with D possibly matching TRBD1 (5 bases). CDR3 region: CASSLSGFSVTAFF. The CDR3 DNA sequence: TGTGCCAGCAGCTTGTCAGGGTTTTCTGTTACGGCTTTCTTT. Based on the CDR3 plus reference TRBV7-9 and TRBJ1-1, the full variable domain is DTGVSQNPRHKITKRGQNVTFRCDPISEHNRLYWYRQTLGQGPEFLTYFQNEAQLEKSRLLSDRFSAERPKGSFSTLEIQRTEQGDSAMYLCASSLSGFSVTAFFGQGTRLTVV.